One sample yielded the 2 T cell receptor beta chains listed below, sequenced in a study of TIL therapy for anti-PD-1-resistant metastatic lung cancer. The immunoSEQ assay was v3. TCRdb keeps only in-frame clones here, not all; method: immunoSEQ multiplex PCR. The table records fewer than 25,000 clones, about 71% of them present only once. Time point here: pre-treatment sample, taken before nivolumab and TIL therapy. The sequences come from blood, collected at baseline. The receptors stem from a person between 25 and 79 years old with non-small cell lung cancer.

This chain links TRBV14 with TRBJ2-1; weak D call: TRBD2 (6 bases). Per germline, CDR1 SGHDN and CDR2 FVKESK. This CDR3 contains 15 residues. Deletions cut 4 bases from V and 0 bases from J, with 10 bases between. The CDR3 spells CASSRRGSSYNEQFF. The CDR3 bases are TGTGCCAGCAGCCGGCGGGGCAGCTCCTACAATGAGCAGTTCTTC.

The chain's CDR3 is CASSFGTGETEAFF. In DNA form, the CDR3 reads TGTGCCAGCAGCTTCGGGACAGGGGAGACTGAAGCTTTCTTT. The chain links TRBV7-9 to TRBJ1-1; 10 positions match TRBD1. V lost 3 bases to trimming and J lost 5 bases; unmatched junction nucleotides: 3. Per the germline V gene, CDR1 is SEHNR and CDR2 is FQNEAQ (reference sequence). CDR3 length equals 14 residues.